The entry below gives a single T cell receptor (beta chain) sequence along with its context. Some clones are missing from TCRdb's copy, which holds only in-frame ones; the method was immunoSEQ multiplex PCR. The data contain around 210,000 clones, approximately 86% of them singletons. This sample stems from a study of blood T cell repertoires in COVID-19. As for the study in general: In each case, the material was cDNA or gDNA derived from T cells, B-cell-depleted T cells, or PBMCs.

The sample was peripheral blood. The source of this sequence is a man in his 60s with COVID-19, enrolled during active disease.

CDR3 sequence reads: CASSIYQGPQHF. For the CDR3, the DNA is TGTGCCAGTAGTATTTACCAGGGACCCCAGCATTTT. J is TRBJ1-5 and V is TRBV19; tentative D call: TRBD1 (5 bases). V gave up 3 bases and J gave up 10 bases, with 10 bases separating them. The CDR3 consists of 12 residues. In germline, CDR1 is LNHDA, CDR2 SQIVND (reference sequence).